This T cell receptor beta chain was identified in a study of control samples from healthy donors and cancer patients. The method was immunoSEQ multiplex PCR; TCRdb's version includes in-frame clones alone and lacks a portion of them. The sample lists about 170,000 clones; 90% to 95% were seen once. CDR1 and CDR2 (germline): SGHRS, YFSETQ. This CDR3 contains 15 residues. The V segment lost 2 bases and the J segment 4 bases; nucleotides outside the gene matches: 3. The chain links TRBV5-1 to TRBJ1-5, with 10 nucleotides matching TRBD1. Sequencing was performed on blood. The TCR originated in a woman aged 25 to 39 in good health. The CDR3: CASSLSGQGNQPQHF. In DNA, the CDR3 is TGCGCCAGCAGCTTATCGGGACAGGGGAATCAGCCCCAGCATTTT.